The TCR beta chain described here comes from a study of response to subunit inactivated influenza vaccine. TCRdb called the RT-PCR reads again in MiXCR, with one record for every CDR3 protein. The data contain 700,000 to 800,000 distinct CDR3 sequences, 15% to 20% of them seen just once; the ten biggest clones take up 9.5% to 13%. Study-wide points: T cells newly recruited by each seasonal influenza vaccination are few, the authors suggested.

The length of the CDR3 is 18 residues. The V and J ends lost 5 bases and 5 bases, in that order; junction bases with no gene match: 13. Germline-derived CDR1 and CDR2 are SGHTA and FQGTGA. This clonotype was found a few times. Its antigen is unidentified. The sample in question was PBMCs from blood, obtained about 5 days after vaccination. This rearrangement joins TRBV7-3 to TRBJ2-2; 11 bases are shared with TRBD1. This receptor was obtained from a man aged 45-65 years who received an inactivated influenza vaccine. The CDR3 is CASSARTGGVSGTGELFF. For the CDR3, the DNA is TGTGCCAGCAGCGCACGGACAGGGGGCGTGTCTGGGACCGGGGAGCTGTTTTTT.